The present entry profiles one T cell receptor beta chain with its context. Antigen unknown. These data are taken from a study of T cell repertoires in cytomegalovirus infection. Study information: The public TCR beta signatures pointed to both CMV infection and matching HLA type. Findings and caveats of the study: Cumulative public TCR beta family frequency identified CMV carriers with the relevant HLA.

Germline CDR1 DFQATT, CDR2 SNEGSKA (reference sequence). The CDR3 extends over 13 amino acids. Deletions cut 6 bases from V and 3 bases from J, with 12 bases between. TCRdb reprocessed the reads with MiXCR, giving one entry per CDR3 protein. The sample holds some 600,000 distinct CDR3 sequences, 20% to 25% seen once. This receptor was obtained from a human donor in good health (CMV status not recorded). Some clones in this sample may be carry-over from other donors' samples. The chain combines TRBV20-1 with TRBJ1-5, with D possibly being TRBD1 (6 bases). The sample consisted of CD8+ T cells from PBMCs. The CDR3 region is CSAFRGTNQPQHF. Written as DNA, the CDR3 is TGCAGTGCGTTTAGGGGGACCAATCAGCCCCAGCATTTT.